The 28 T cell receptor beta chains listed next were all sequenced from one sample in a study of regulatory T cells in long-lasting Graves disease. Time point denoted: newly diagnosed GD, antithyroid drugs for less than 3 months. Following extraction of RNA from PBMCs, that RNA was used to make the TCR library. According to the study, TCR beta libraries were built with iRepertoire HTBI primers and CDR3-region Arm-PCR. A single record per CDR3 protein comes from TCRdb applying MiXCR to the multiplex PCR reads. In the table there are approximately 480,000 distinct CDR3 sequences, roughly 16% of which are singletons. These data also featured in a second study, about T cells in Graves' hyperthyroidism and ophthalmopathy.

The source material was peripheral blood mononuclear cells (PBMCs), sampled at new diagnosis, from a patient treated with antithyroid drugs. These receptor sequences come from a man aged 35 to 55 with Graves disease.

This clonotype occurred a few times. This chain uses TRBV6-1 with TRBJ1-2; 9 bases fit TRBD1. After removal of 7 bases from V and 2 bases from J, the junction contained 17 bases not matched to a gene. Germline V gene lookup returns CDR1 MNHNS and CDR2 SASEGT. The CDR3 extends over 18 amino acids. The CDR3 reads CASTHINHRGRINYGYTF. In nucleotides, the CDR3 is TGTGCCAGCACCCACATAAATCACAGGGGGCGCATCAACTATGGCTACACCTTC.

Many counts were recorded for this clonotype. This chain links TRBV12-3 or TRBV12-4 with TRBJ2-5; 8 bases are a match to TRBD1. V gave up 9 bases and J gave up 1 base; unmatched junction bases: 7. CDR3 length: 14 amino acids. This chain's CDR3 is CASLIQGGQETQYF. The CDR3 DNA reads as TGTGCCAGTCTAATACAGGGGGGCCAAGAGACCCAGTACTTC.

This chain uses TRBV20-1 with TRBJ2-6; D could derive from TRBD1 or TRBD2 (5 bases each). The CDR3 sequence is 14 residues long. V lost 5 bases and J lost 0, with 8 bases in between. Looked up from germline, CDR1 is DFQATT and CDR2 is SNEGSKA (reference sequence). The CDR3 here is CSAEGTSGANVLTF. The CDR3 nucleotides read TGCAGTGCTGAGGGGACCTCTGGGGCCAACGTCCTGACTTTC.

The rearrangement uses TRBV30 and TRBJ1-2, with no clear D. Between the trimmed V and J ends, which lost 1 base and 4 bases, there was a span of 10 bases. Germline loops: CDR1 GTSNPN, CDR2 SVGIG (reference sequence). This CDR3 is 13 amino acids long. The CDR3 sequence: CAWSGENSYGYTF. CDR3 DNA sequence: TGTGCCTGGAGTGGGGAAAACTCCTATGGCTACACCTTC.

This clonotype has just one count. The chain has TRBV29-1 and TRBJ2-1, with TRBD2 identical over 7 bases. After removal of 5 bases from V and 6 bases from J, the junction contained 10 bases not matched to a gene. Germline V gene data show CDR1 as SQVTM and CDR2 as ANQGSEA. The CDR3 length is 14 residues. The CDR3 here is CSVSGRAPFNEQFF. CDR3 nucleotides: TGCAGCGTTTCGGGGAGGGCCCCCTTCAATGAGCAGTTCTTC.

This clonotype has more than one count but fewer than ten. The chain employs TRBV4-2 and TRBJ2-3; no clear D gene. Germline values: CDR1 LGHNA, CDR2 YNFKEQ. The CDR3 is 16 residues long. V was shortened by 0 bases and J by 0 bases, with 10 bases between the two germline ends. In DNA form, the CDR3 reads TGTGCCAGCAGCCAAGATCAGGACGGTAGCACAGATACGCAGTATTTT. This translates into CASSQDQDGSTDTQYF.

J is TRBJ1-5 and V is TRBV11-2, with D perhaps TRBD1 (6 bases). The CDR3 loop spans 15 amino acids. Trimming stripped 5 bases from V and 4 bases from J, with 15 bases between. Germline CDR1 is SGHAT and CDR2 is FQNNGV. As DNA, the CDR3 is TGTGCCAGCAGCCAAGAGGGACACCTAAATCAGCCCCAGCATTTT. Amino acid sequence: CASSQEGHLNQPQHF.

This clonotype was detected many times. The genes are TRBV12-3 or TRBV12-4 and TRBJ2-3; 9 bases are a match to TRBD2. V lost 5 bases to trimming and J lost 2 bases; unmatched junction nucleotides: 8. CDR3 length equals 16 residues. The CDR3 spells CASSPQTSGDTDTQYF. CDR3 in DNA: TGTGCCAGCAGTCCCCAGACTAGCGGAGACACAGATACGCAGTATTTT.

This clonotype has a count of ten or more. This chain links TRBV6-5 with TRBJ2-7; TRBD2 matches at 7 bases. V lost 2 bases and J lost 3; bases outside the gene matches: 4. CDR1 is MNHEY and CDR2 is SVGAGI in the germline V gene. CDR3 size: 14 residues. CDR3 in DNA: TGTGCCAGCAGTTACCTCGGGGGGTTCTACGAGCAGTACTTC. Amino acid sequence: CASSYLGGFYEQYF.

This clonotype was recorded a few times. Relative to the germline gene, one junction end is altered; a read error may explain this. The chain's CDR3 is CASSQWREGGEAQYF. The CDR3 coding sequence is TGTGCCAGCAGCCAATGGCGGGAGGGTGGAGAGGCCCAGTACTTC. This chain uses TRBV3-1 with TRBJ2-5; 9 bases agree with TRBD2. The CDR3 length is 15 residues. Germline V CDR1 and CDR2: LGHDT, YNNKEL (reference sequence).

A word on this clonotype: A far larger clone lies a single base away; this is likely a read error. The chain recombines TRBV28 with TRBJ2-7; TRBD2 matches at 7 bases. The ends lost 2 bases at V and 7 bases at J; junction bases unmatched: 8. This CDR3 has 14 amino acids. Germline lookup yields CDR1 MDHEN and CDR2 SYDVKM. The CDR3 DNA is TGTGCCAGCAGTTTAGGGGGGGGGAGCAATGAGCAGTACTTC. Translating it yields CASSLGGGSNEQYF.

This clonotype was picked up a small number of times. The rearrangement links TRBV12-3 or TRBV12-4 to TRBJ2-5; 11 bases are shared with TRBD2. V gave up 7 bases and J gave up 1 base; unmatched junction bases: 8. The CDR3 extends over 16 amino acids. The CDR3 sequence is CASNLGTSGLQETQYF. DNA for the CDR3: TGTGCCAGCAACCTCGGGACTAGCGGACTCCAAGAGACCCAGTACTTC.

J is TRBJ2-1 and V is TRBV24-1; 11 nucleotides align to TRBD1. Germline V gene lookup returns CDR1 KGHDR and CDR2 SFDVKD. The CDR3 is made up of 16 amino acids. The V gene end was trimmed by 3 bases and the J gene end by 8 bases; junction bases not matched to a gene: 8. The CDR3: CATSDPGTGGRDEQFF. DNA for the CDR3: TGTGCCACCAGTGATCCTGGGACAGGGGGTAGGGATGAGCAGTTCTTC.

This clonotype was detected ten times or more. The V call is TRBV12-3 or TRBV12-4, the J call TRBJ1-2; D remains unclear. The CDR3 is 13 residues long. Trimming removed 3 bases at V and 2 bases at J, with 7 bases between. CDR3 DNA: TGTGCCAGCAGTTTTGGCAGCAACTATGGCTACACCTTC. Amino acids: CASSFGSNYGYTF.

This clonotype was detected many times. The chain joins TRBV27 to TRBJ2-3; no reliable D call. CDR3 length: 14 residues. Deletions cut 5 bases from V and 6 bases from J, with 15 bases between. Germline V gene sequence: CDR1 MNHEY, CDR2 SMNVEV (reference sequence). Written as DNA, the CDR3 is TGTGCCAGCAGTCCCACTCGGACCGGTGATACGCAGTATTTT. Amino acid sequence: CASSPTRTGDTQYF.

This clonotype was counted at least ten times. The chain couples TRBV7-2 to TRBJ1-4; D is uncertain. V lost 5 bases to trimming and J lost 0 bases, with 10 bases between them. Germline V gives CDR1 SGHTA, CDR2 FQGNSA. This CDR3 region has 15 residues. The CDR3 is CASSRVAATNEKLFF. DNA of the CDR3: TGTGCCAGCAGCCGCGTGGCTGCAACTAATGAAAAACTGTTTTTT.

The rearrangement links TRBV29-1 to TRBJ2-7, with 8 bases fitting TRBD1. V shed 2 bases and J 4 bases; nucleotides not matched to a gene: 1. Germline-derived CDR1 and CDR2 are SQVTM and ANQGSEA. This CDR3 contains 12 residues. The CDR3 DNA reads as TGCAGCGTTGAAACAGGGGGTTACGAGCAGTACTTC. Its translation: CSVETGGYEQYF.

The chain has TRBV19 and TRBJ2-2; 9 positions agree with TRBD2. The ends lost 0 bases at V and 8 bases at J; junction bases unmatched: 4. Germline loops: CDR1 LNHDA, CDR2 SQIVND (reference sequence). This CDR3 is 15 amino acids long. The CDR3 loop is CASSIDGTSTGELFF. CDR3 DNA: TGTGCCAGTAGTATAGACGGGACTAGCACGGGGGAGCTGTTTTTT.

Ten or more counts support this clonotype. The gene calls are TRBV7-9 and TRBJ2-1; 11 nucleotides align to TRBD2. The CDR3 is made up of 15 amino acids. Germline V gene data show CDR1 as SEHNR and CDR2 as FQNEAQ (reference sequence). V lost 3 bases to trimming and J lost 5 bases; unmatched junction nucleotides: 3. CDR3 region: CASSLGTSGNNEQFF. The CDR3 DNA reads TGTGCCAGCAGCTTGGGGACTAGCGGAAACAATGAGCAGTTCTTC.

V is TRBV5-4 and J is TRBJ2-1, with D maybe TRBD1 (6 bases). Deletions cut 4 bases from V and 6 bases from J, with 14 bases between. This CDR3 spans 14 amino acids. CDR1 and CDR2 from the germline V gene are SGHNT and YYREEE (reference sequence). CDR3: CASSQTDRSNEQFF. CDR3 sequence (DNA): TGTGCCAGCAGCCAGACGGACAGAAGCAATGAGCAGTTCTTC.

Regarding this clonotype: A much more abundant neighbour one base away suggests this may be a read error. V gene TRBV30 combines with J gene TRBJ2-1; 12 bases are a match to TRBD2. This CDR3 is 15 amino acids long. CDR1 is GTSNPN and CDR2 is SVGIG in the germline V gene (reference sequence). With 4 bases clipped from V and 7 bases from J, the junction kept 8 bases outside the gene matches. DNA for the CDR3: TGTGCCTGGAAAAGACTAGCGGGAGCGACGAATGAGCAGTTCTTC. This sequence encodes CAWKRLAGATNEQFF.

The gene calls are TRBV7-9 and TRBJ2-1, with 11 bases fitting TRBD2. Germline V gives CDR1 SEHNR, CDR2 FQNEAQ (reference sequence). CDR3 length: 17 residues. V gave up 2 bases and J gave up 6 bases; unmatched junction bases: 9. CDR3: CASSLRGLAGGTNEQFF. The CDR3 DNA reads TGTGCCAGCAGCTTAAGGGGCCTAGCGGGAGGTACCAATGAGCAGTTCTTC.

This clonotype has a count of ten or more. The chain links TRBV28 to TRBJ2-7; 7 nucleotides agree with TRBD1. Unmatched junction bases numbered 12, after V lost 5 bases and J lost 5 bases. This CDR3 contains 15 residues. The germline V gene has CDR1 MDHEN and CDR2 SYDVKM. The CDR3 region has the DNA TGTGCCAGCAGTCTTCCGGGACAGCGCTTCCACGAGCAGTACTTC. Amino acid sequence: CASSLPGQRFHEQYF. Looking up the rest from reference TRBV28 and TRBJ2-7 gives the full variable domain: DVKVTQSSRYLVKRTGEKVFLECVQDMDHENMFWYRQDPGLGLRLIYFSYDVKMKEKGDIPEGYSVSREKKERFSLILESASTNQTSMYLCASSLPGQRFHEQYFGPGTRLTVT.

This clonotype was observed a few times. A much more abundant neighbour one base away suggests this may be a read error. For the CDR3, the DNA is TGTGCCAGCAGCTTTACGAACACCGGGGAGCTGTTTTTT. Its translation is CASSFTNTGELFF. The chain uses TRBV2 and TRBJ2-2; D is undetermined. V gave up 6 bases and J gave up 0 bases, with 5 bases separating them. The germline V gene encodes CDR1 SNHLY and CDR2 FYNNEI. The CDR3 spans 13 residues.

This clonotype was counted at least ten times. CDR3 sequence reads: CSARDRPTNNEQFF. The DNA of the CDR3 is TGCAGTGCTAGAGATCGCCCGACTAACAATGAGCAGTTCTTC. The J gene is TRBJ2-1, the V gene TRBV20-1; possibly TRBD2 for D (5 bases). The V end was cut by 0 bases, the J end by 5 bases, with 11 bases between. Germline V CDR1 and CDR2: DFQATT, SNEGSKA (reference sequence). This CDR3 is 14 amino acids long.

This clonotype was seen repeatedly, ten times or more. CDR3 sequence (DNA): TGTGCCAGCAGCCTCGGGACAGGGGGCACGCATACGCAGTATTTT. The encoded protein is CASSLGTGGTHTQYF. The chain has TRBV7-9 and TRBJ2-3, with 12 bases matching TRBD1. V was pared by 5 bases and J by 7 bases, with 7 bases of the junction left unmatched. This CDR3 comprises 15 residues. The germline V gene encodes CDR1 SEHNR and CDR2 FQNEAQ (reference sequence).

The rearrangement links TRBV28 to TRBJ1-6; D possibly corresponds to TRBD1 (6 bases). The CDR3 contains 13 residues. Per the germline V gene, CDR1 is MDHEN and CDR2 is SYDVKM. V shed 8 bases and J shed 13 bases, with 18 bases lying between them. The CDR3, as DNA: TGTGCCAGCCTGGGCAGGGGATATCTTCCCCTCCACTTT. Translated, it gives CASLGRGYLPLHF.

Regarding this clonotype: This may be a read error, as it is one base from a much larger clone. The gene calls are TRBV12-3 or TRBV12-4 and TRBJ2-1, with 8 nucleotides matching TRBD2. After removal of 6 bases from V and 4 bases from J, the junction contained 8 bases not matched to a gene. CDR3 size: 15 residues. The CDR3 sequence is CASSRGGEGYNEQFF. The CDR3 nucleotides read TGTGCCAGCAGCCGGGGGGGGGAGGGATACAATGAGCAGTTCTTC.